This TCR beta chain was sequenced during a study of identical twins. This clonotype was picked up many times. TCRdb independently ran MiXCR on the 5' RACE reads; one entry per CDR3 protein. The table shows 500,000 to 550,000 distinct CDR3 sequences, with roughly a fifth occurring only once. The length of the CDR3 is 15 residues. The V gene's germline CDR1 is DFQATT and CDR2 SNEGSKA (reference sequence). Unmatched junction bases numbered 17, after V lost 6 bases and J lost 11 bases. These data were likewise used in another study, on T cells expressing NK-cell markers. This second study says: Dominant NKG2C+ clonotype frequencies of roughly 1.0-7.5% of CD8+ T cells were measured in 5 or 6 donors.

The clonotype was recovered from a young woman in good health. V and J are TRBV20-1 and TRBJ2-3; 10 nucleotides line up with TRBD2. Sample: CD4+ T cells sorted from blood. As DNA, the CDR3 is TGCAGTGCCCCTACGAGGTCCCTAGCGGGAGAGGAGCAGTATTTT. This sequence encodes CSAPTRSLAGEEQYF.